What follows are 24 T cell receptor beta chains derived from one specimen sequenced in a study of T cell responses to AZD1222 COVID-19 vaccine. Profiling relied on immunoSEQ multiplex PCR, and the TCRdb table lists in-frame clones only, not all of them. The repertoire includes about 160,000 clones, 80% to 90% of them detected once, and approximately 7.2% sits in the top ten. The input for sequencing was peripheral blood, taken on day 0 of AZD1222 vaccination. These receptors were obtained from an adult in good health.

The table lists this clone with a count of one. The chain couples TRBV11-3 to TRBJ2-1; TRBD2 agrees at 7 bases. CDR3 length: 13 residues. Germline V gives CDR1 SGHNT, CDR2 YENEEA. Trimming took 5 bases from V and 8 from J; bases not matched to a gene: 6. The CDR3 here is CASSPRGSYEQFF. As DNA, the CDR3 is TGTGCCAGCAGCCCGCGGGGGAGCTATGAGCAGTTCTTC. Full variable domain (missing parts from reference TRBV11-3 and TRBJ2-1): EAGVVQSPRYKIIEKKQPVAFWCNPISGHNTLYWYLQNLGQGPELLIRYENEEAVDDSQLPKDRFSAERLKGVDSTLKIQPAELGDSAVYLCASSPRGSYEQFFGPGTRLTVL.

The CDR3 region has the DNA TGTGCCAGCAGCTTTAGGACAGGGGGTGAGCAGTACTTC. Translation gives CASSFRTGGEQYF. This chain connects TRBV13 to TRBJ2-7; 10 bases match TRBD1. V gave up 3 bases and J gave up 7 bases; unmatched junction bases: 3. The germline V gene has CDR1 PRHDT and CDR2 FYEKMQ (reference sequence). The CDR3 runs 13 residues.

V and J are TRBV7-9 and TRBJ2-5; D is ambiguous. Germline CDR1 SEHNR, CDR2 FQNEAQ (reference sequence). V was shortened by 2 bases and J by 4 bases, with 2 bases between the two germline ends. The CDR3 covers 11 residues. CDR3 DNA: TGTGCCAGCAGCTTATTAGAGACCCAGTACTTC. Amino acid sequence: CASSLLETQYF.

This chain links TRBV19 with TRBJ1-5; D call uncertain. Germline loops: CDR1 LNHDA, CDR2 SQIVND (reference sequence). The CDR3 runs 14 residues. Trimming took off 3 bases at V and 5 bases at J, with 11 bases between the two ends. For the CDR3, the DNA is TGTGCCAGTAGTATTCCCGATCCTTATCAGCCCCAGCATTTT. As protein: CASSIPDPYQPQHF.

This chain links TRBV3-1 (or the pseudogene TRBV3-2) with TRBJ1-6; 7 bases are a match to TRBD1. Germline CDR1 reads LGHDT; CDR2 reads YNNKEL (reference sequence). After removal of 7 bases from V and 5 bases from J, the junction contained 8 bases not matched to a gene. The CDR3 extends over 15 amino acids. The CDR3 region has the DNA TGTGCCAGCATGGGTACCGGGACAGATAATTCACCCCTCCACTTT. As protein: CASMGTGTDNSPLHF.

This chain links TRBV7-9 with TRBJ2-5; TRBD1 might be the D (6 bases). The V and J ends lost 2 bases and 4 bases respectively, with 14 bases between them. Looked up from germline, CDR1 is SEHNR and CDR2 is FQNEAQ (reference sequence). The CDR3 is 15 amino acids. CDR3 nucleotide sequence: TGTGCCAGCAGCTTAATTAAAGCAGGGGCAGAGACCCAGTACTTC. Amino acid sequence: CASSLIKAGAETQYF.

This chain uses TRBV27 with TRBJ2-1, with 7 bases identical to TRBD1. CDR3 length: 15 residues. Germline trimming cut 6 bases from V and 0 bases from J; bases unmatched to any gene: 5. In germline, CDR1 is MNHEY, CDR2 SMNVEV (reference sequence). The CDR3 region has the DNA TGTGCCAGCAGAGGGACAGCGAGCTCCTACAATGAGCAGTTCTTC. This encodes CASRGTASSYNEQFF.

The V call is TRBV7-9, the J call TRBJ2-3; TRBD1 might be the D (6 bases). The CDR3 runs 15 residues. The germline gives CDR1 SEHNR, CDR2 FQNEAQ (reference sequence). Trimming pared 0 bases from V and 3 bases from J, leaving 10 bases between. The CDR3 protein is CASSLADRWTDTQYF. CDR3 bases: TGTGCCAGCAGCTTAGCGGACAGATGGACAGATACGCAGTATTTT.

This sequence joins TRBV5-1 and TRBJ2-3; 9 nucleotides align to TRBD2. The ends lost 7 bases at V and 4 bases at J; junction bases unmatched: 13. Germline V CDR1 and CDR2: SGHRS, YFSETQ. The CDR3 extends over 16 amino acids. Here the CDR3 reads CASFSRGGGAPDTQYF. The CDR3 DNA reads TGCGCCAGCTTCTCCCGGGGCGGGGGGGCTCCAGATACGCAGTATTTT.

This sequence joins TRBV7-2 and TRBJ2-1; D might be TRBD2 (6 bases). Per the germline V gene, CDR1 is SGHTA and CDR2 is FQGNSA. This CDR3 contains 16 residues. Trimming took 2 bases from V and 2 from J, leaving 13 bases between them. CDR3 residues: CASSLRGGATYNEQFF. The CDR3 region has the DNA TGTGCCAGCAGCTTACGGGGAGGAGCCACCTACAATGAGCAGTTCTTC. The variable domain in full, with the rest retrieved from reference TRBV7-2 and TRBJ2-1, is GAGVSQSPSNKVTEKGKDVELRCDPISGHTALYWYRQSLGQGLEFLIYFQGNSAPDKSGLPSDRFSAERTGGSVSTLTIQRTQQEDSAVYLCASSLRGGATYNEQFFGPGTRLTVL.

DNA for the CDR3: TGTGCCAGCAGTCAGGGTGGCTCGGGGGCCAACGTCCTGACTTTC. Residues: CASSQGGSGANVLTF. This rearrangement joins TRBV6-2 or TRBV6-3 to TRBJ2-6; tentatively, D is TRBD1 (5 bases). Between the trimmed V and J ends, which lost 5 bases and 4 bases, there was a span of 12 bases. Looked up from germline, CDR1 is MNHEY and CDR2 is SVGEGT. This CDR3 spans 15 amino acids.

The J gene is TRBJ2-7, the V gene TRBV4-3; tentatively, D is TRBD2 (6 bases). Trimming removed 0 bases from V and 1 base from J, with 19 bases in between. This CDR3 contains 18 residues. CDR1 and CDR2 (germline): LGHNA, YSLEER. CDR3 protein: CASSQEGSWGVGSYEQYF. The CDR3 nucleotides read TGCGCCAGCAGCCAAGAGGGCTCGTGGGGGGTCGGGTCCTACGAGCAGTACTTC.

The chain recombines TRBV7-9 with TRBJ2-3; the D gene is possibly TRBD1 (5 bases). CDR1 is SEHNR and CDR2 is FQNEAQ in the germline V gene (reference sequence). V shed 5 bases and J shed 6 bases, with 15 bases lying between them. This CDR3 spans 14 amino acids. Here the CDR3 DNA reads TGTGCCAGCAGCCAATCCTATAGACAGGATACGCAGTATTTT. Its protein is CASSQSYRQDTQYF.

This chain connects TRBV4-2 to TRBJ2-3; D call uncertain. The germline V gene has CDR1 LGHNA and CDR2 YNFKEQ. The CDR3 sequence is 13 residues long. Deletions cut 1 base from V and 4 bases from J, with 6 bases between. Here the CDR3 DNA reads TGTGCCAGCAGCCAAGCGGGTGCAGATACGCAGTATTTT. It is translated as CASSQAGADTQYF.

J is TRBJ2-1 and V is TRBV4-3; 11 bases align to TRBD2. The CDR3 has 16 residues. CDR1 LGHNA and CDR2 YSLEER come from the germline V gene. Germline trimming cut 3 bases from V and 4 bases from J; bases unmatched to any gene: 5. CDR3 DNA sequence: TGCGCCAGCAGCCAGGGGCTAGCGGGGGGATACAATGAGCAGTTCTTC. This gives the protein CASSQGLAGGYNEQFF.

The chain has TRBV7-6 and TRBJ2-5; D might be TRBD2 (6 bases). Germline CDR1 reads SGHVS; CDR2 reads FNYEAQ. CDR3 size: 15 residues. V was clipped by 5 bases and J by 2 bases, with 15 bases between them. This chain's CDR3 is CASSPFEGTQETQYF. The CDR3 DNA is TGTGCCAGCAGCCCTTTTGAGGGGACTCAAGAGACCCAGTACTTC.

As DNA, the CDR3 is TGTGCCAGCAGCTCCGACAGGGGAAGCACCGGGGAGCTGTTTTTT. Amino acid sequence: CASSSDRGSTGELFF. This chain links TRBV11-3 with TRBJ2-2; 8 bases are shared with TRBD1. The germline CDR1 and CDR2 sequences are SGHNT and YENEEA. V shed 4 bases, J shed 4 bases, and the junction held 5 bases outside the gene matches. The CDR3 has 15 residues.

This rearrangement joins TRBV5-1 to TRBJ2-7; 12 bases agree with TRBD2. The germline CDR1 and CDR2 sequences are SGHRS and YFSETQ. J was trimmed by 2 bases and V by 7 bases; bases with no gene match: 7. The CDR3 loop spans 15 amino acids. In DNA, the CDR3 is TGCGCCAGCCGTCTAGCGGGGGGGCAGACCTACGAGCAGTACTTC. Amino acid sequence: CASRLAGGQTYEQYF.

This chain links TRBV6-2 or TRBV6-3 with TRBJ2-1, with 8 nucleotides matching TRBD2. V was pared by 2 bases and J by 3 bases, with 6 bases of the junction left unmatched. The germline V gene encodes CDR1 MNHEY and CDR2 SVGEGT. The CDR3 sequence is 16 residues long. CDR3 nucleotide sequence: TGTGCCAGCAGTTACGGTACTAGCGGACACTACAATGAGCAGTTCTTC. Translating it yields CASSYGTSGHYNEQFF.

This chain's CDR3 is CASFTGPEDEQFF. The DNA of the CDR3 is TGTGCCAGCTTTACAGGGCCTGAGGATGAGCAGTTCTTC. The chain is built from TRBV7-9 and TRBJ2-1; D is possibly TRBD1 (6 bases). The germline V and J ends were trimmed by 8 bases and 8 bases, with 16 bases remaining between them. Germline V gives CDR1 SEHNR, CDR2 FQNEAQ (reference sequence). The CDR3 consists of 13 residues.

The V gene is TRBV11-3, the J gene TRBJ2-1; 11 bases are a match to TRBD2. Germline V gives CDR1 SGHNT, CDR2 YENEEA. The trim removed 0 bases at V and 2 bases at J, leaving 6 bases unmatched. This CDR3 is 18 amino acids long. The CDR3 protein is CASSLDLASGGTYNEQFF. CDR3 bases: TGTGCCAGCAGCTTAGATCTGGCTAGCGGGGGGACCTACAATGAGCAGTTCTTC.

In its sample, this clone was seen a few times. The chain links TRBV3-1 (or the pseudogene TRBV3-2) to TRBJ1-5; D perhaps matches TRBD1 (6 bases). Germline loops: CDR1 LGHDT, CDR2 YNNKEL (reference sequence). This CDR3 has 15 residues. Trimming took off 7 bases at V and 3 bases at J, with 16 bases between the two ends. Here the CDR3 DNA reads TGTGCCAGCACTCAAGGGGGGGGAGTCAATCAGCCCCAGCATTTT. Its protein is CASTQGGGVNQPQHF.

The chain employs TRBV18 and TRBJ1-6; 10 bases map to TRBD1. Germline V gene lookup returns CDR1 KGHSH and CDR2 LQKENI. V was pared by 5 bases and J by 9 bases, with 7 bases of the junction left unmatched. The CDR3 has 15 residues. In DNA form, the CDR3 reads TGTGCCAGCTCAACGACAGGGGGCAGGGGTTCACCCCTCCACTTT. Translation: CASSTTGGRGSPLHF.

The gene calls are TRBV6-2 or TRBV6-3 and TRBJ2-3, with 7 bases lining up with TRBD2. V lost 6 bases and J lost 2; bases outside the gene matches: 17. There are 18 residues in the CDR3. Germline lookup yields CDR1 MNHEY and CDR2 SVGEGT. CDR3 protein: CASSQPRGGHGDTDTQYF. For the CDR3, the DNA is TGTGCCAGCAGCCAACCCCGCGGGGGTCACGGAGACACAGATACGCAGTATTTT.